Below, 13 T cell receptor beta chains from the same sample are listed, as sequenced in a study of blood T cell repertoires in COVID-19. Repertoires were generated with immunoSEQ multiplex PCR, while TCRdb's copy carries only in-frame clones and drops some. In the table there are 250,000 or so clones, more than 85% of which are singletons. Sequencing used peripheral blood. The receptors shown here come from a woman between 65 and 79 years old with active or convalescent COVID-19.

V usage is TRBV6-2 or TRBV6-3 and J usage is TRBJ2-4, with 8 bases matching TRBD1. There are 15 residues in the CDR3. Looked up from germline, CDR1 is MNHEY and CDR2 is SVGEGT. V trimming: 6 bases; J trimming: 6 bases; junction bases outside the gene matches: 10. As DNA, the CDR3 is TGTGCCAGCAGCAAAGGAGTACAGGGGGGAAACATTCAGTACTTC. This sequence encodes CASSKGVQGGNIQYF.

The chain employs TRBV6-5 and TRBJ1-5; D is possibly TRBD1 (5 bases). CDR1 MNHEY and CDR2 SVGAGI come from the germline V gene. Trimming took off 5 bases at V and 0 bases at J, with 11 bases between the two ends. This CDR3 is built from 15 residues. In DNA, the CDR3 is TGTGCCAGCAGTCGGGGGTCTGTTAGCAATCAGCCCCAGCATTTT. Translation gives CASSRGSVSNQPQHF.

The chain employs TRBV19 and TRBJ1-2; 9 nucleotides align to TRBD1. Germline V gene sequence: CDR1 LNHDA, CDR2 SQIVND (reference sequence). The V gene end was trimmed by 7 bases and the J gene end by 8 bases; junction bases not matched to a gene: 8. The CDR3 sequence is 13 residues long. This CDR3 reads CASMDRGIKGYTF. CDR3 bases: TGTGCCAGTATGGACAGGGGCATTAAGGGCTACACCTTC.

The genes are TRBV3-1 (or the pseudogene TRBV3-2) and TRBJ1-3, with a possible D match to TRBD1 (5 bases). The CDR3 covers 19 residues. V lost 4 bases and J lost 0, with 22 bases in between. Germline V gene sequence: CDR1 LGHDT, CDR2 YNNKEL (reference sequence). The DNA for the CDR3 is TGTGCCAGCAGCCGATATTCTGCGGGGACTTCCCACTCTGGAAACACCATATATTTT. Protein sequence: CASSRYSAGTSHSGNTIYF.

The chain recombines TRBV6-5 with TRBJ2-5; the match to TRBD2 covers 8 bases. Germline lookup yields CDR1 MNHEY and CDR2 SVGAGI. The junction had 7 bases not matched to a gene; V was cut back by 6 bases and J by 4 bases. The CDR3 is 14 amino acids. The CDR3 region has the DNA TGTGCCAGCAGCCAGGGACTAGAGGGAGAGACCCAGTACTTC. This encodes CASSQGLEGETQYF.

V is TRBV9 and J is TRBJ2-1, with 7 bases identical to TRBD2. This CDR3 spans 14 amino acids. The germline CDR1 and CDR2 sequences are SGDLS and YYNGEE. Trimming cost V 4 bases and J 9 bases; bases outside gene matches: 10. The CDR3 nucleotides read TGTGCCAGCAGCCCGGCTGGGAGCGGGGTTGAGCAGTTCTTC. Residues: CASSPAGSGVEQFF.

The V gene is TRBV6-2 or TRBV6-3, the J gene TRBJ1-4; D remains ambiguous. CDR1 and CDR2 (germline): MNHEY, SVGEGT. The CDR3 runs 14 residues. The germline V and J ends were trimmed by 2 bases and 5 bases, with 9 bases remaining between them. CDR3 sequence: CASSYRVENEKLFF. The DNA for the CDR3 is TGTGCCAGCAGTTACAGAGTTGAGAATGAAAAACTGTTTTTT.

The J gene is TRBJ2-2, the V gene TRBV27, with D tentatively TRBD1 (6 bases). V was cut by 3 bases and J by 3 bases, with 14 bases left in between. CDR3 size: 16 residues. Per the germline V gene, CDR1 is MNHEY and CDR2 is SMNVEV (reference sequence). CDR3 in amino acids: CASSFLGARDTGELFF. CDR3 nucleotide sequence: TGTGCCAGCAGTTTTCTGGGGGCGCGGGACACCGGGGAGCTGTTTTTT.

This clone has a single count. The chain joins TRBV27 to TRBJ2-7; tentative D call: TRBD1 (6 bases). This CDR3 is built from 14 residues. Germline V CDR1 and CDR2: MNHEY, SMNVEV (reference sequence). With 2 bases removed from V and 2 bases from J, the gap between germline ends came to 10 bases. The CDR3 DNA sequence: TGTGCCAGCAGTTTAAAGTGGGGGCCCTACGAGCAGTACTTC. Translating it yields CASSLKWGPYEQYF.

For the CDR3, the DNA is TGCGCCAGCAGCCTCAAGGGACAGAACTCTGGAAACACCATATATTTT. It codes for CASSLKGQNSGNTIYF. V and J are TRBV4-1 and TRBJ1-3; 7 bases line up with TRBD1. The CDR3 length is 16 residues. CDR1 MGHRA and CDR2 YSYEKL come from the germline V gene. J was trimmed by 0 bases and V by 4 bases; bases with no gene match: 6.

V gene TRBV18 combines with J gene TRBJ2-7; a possible D gene is TRBD2 (5 bases). From germline, CDR1 is KGHSH and CDR2 LQKENI. The CDR3 spans 15 residues. V was pared by 2 bases and J by 5 bases, with 16 bases between. The CDR3: CASSPGSASPNEQYF. The CDR3 DNA sequence: TGTGCCAGCTCACCAGGGAGTGCCTCTCCTAACGAGCAGTACTTC. Using reference TRBV18 and TRBJ2-7 for the parts outside the CDR3, the full variable domain is NAGVMQNPRHLVRRRGQEARLRCSPMKGHSHVYWYRQLPEEGLKFMVYLQKENIIDESGMPKERFSAEFPKEGPSILRIQQVVRGDSAAYFCASSPGSASPNEQYFGPGTRLTVT.

V gene TRBV7-8 combines with J gene TRBJ1-2, with D hard to call. The CDR3 runs 14 residues. Per germline, CDR1 SGHVS and CDR2 FQNEAQ. Between the trimmed V and J ends, which lost 1 base and 1 base, there was a span of 7 bases. For the CDR3, the DNA is TGTGCCAGCAGCTTAGAACAAAATAACTATGGCTACACCTTC. Amino acid sequence: CASSLEQNNYGYTF.

The chain links TRBV6-1 to TRBJ1-4; D call uncertain. This CDR3 region has 16 residues. The V end lost 4 bases, the J end lost 5 bases, and 17 bases lay between the germline ends. The germline V gene has CDR1 MNHNS and CDR2 SASEGT. CDR3 in amino acids: CASSGKAGSENEKLFF. CDR3 coding DNA: TGTGCCAGCAGTGGAAAGGCGGGGAGTGAGAATGAAAAACTGTTTTTT.